These 7 T cell receptor beta chains were sequenced from one sample in a study of blood T cell repertoires in COVID-19. The protocol was immunoSEQ multiplex PCR, while the TCRdb copy is restricted to in-frame clones and leaves out a portion. The data contain 55,000 to 75,000 clones, approximately 86% of them singletons. The sequenced sample was peripheral blood. The receptors were sampled from a human donor with active COVID-19. The donor label of this sample is uncertain.

The V gene is TRBV7-2, the J gene TRBJ2-7, with TRBD1 identical over 9 bases. CDR3 length: 15 amino acids. Trimming removed 1 base from V and 2 bases from J; junction bases left unmatched: 3. Germline values: CDR1 SGHTA, CDR2 FQGNSA. CDR3 in DNA: TGTGCCAGCAGCTTAGAGGGGACAGGGACCTACGAGCAGTACTTC. Translation: CASSLEGTGTYEQYF.

This chain connects TRBV18 to TRBJ2-3; 8 bases are shared with TRBD1. J gave up 3 bases and V 3 bases, and 5 bases lay outside the gene matches. Germline loops: CDR1 KGHSH, CDR2 LQKENI. The CDR3 covers 15 residues. The CDR3 DNA reads as TGTGCCAGCTCACCCCAGGGGGCGCCGACAGATACGCAGTATTTT. Encoded protein: CASSPQGAPTDTQYF. Together with reference TRBV18 and TRBJ2-3, the CDR3 gives the full variable domain: NAGVMQNPRHLVRRRGQEARLRCSPMKGHSHVYWYRQLPEEGLKFMVYLQKENIIDESGMPKERFSAEFPKEGPSILRIQQVVRGDSAAYFCASSPQGAPTDTQYFGPGTRLTVL.

This chain connects TRBV19 to TRBJ2-6; 12 nucleotides align to TRBD1. The J segment lost 2 bases and the V segment lost 5 bases, leaving 4 bases of the junction unmatched. Germline assignment: CDR1 LNHDA and CDR2 SQIVND (reference sequence). The CDR3 is 17 residues long. The CDR3 loop reads CASSPGTGGTGANVLTF. The CDR3 DNA follows: TGTGCCAGTAGTCCCGGGACAGGGGGCACTGGGGCCAACGTCCTGACTTTC.

This chain connects TRBV5-5 to TRBJ1-3; maybe TRBD1 (6 bases). The CDR3 runs 15 residues. Trimming removed 1 base from V and 0 bases from J, with 8 bases in between. CDR1 SGHKS and CDR2 YYEKEE come from the germline V gene (reference sequence). This CDR3 is CASSLTGNSGNTIYF. CDR3 nucleotide sequence: TGTGCCAGCAGCTTGACAGGGAACTCTGGAAACACCATATATTTT.

The V and J genes are TRBV5-4 and TRBJ2-7; 7 bases fit TRBD2. From germline, CDR1 is SGHNT and CDR2 YYREEE (reference sequence). The CDR3 covers 15 residues. With 0 bases clipped from V and 3 bases from J, the junction kept 6 bases outside the gene matches. CDR3 in DNA: TGTGCCAGCAGCTTGGCCGCGGGAGTTAGCTACGAGCAGTACTTC. Translation gives CASSLAAGVSYEQYF.

V is TRBV9 and J is TRBJ2-7; D possibly corresponds to TRBD1 (5 bases). Germline V CDR1 and CDR2: SGDLS, YYNGEE. V lost 4 bases, J lost 3 bases, and 14 bases lay in between. The CDR3 covers 14 residues. The CDR3 here is CASSPNRWGYEQYF. The CDR3 coding sequence is TGTGCCAGCAGCCCAAACAGGTGGGGCTACGAGCAGTACTTC. The full variable domain, rest sourced from reference TRBV9 and TRBJ2-7, is DSGVTQTPKHLITATGQRVTLRCSPRSGDLSVYWYQQSLDQGLQFLIQYYNGEERAKGNILERFSAQQFPDLHSELNLSSLELGDSALYFCASSPNRWGYEQYFGPGTRLTVT.

The chain couples TRBV19 to TRBJ2-2; D is perhaps TRBD1 (5 bases). The V gene lost 2 bases and the J gene lost 3 bases, with 13 bases spanning the gap. The CDR3 loop spans 16 amino acids. Looked up from germline, CDR1 is LNHDA and CDR2 is SQIVND (reference sequence). The CDR3 sequence: CASSILSGSDTGELFF. The CDR3 DNA is TGTGCCAGTAGTATACTATCAGGGTCGGACACCGGGGAGCTGTTTTTT.